Listed below are T cell receptor beta chains from one sample, sequenced in a study of blood T cell repertoires in COVID-19. The protocol was immunoSEQ multiplex PCR, while the TCRdb copy is restricted to in-frame clones and leaves out a portion. There are roughly 70,000 clones in the sample; roughly 88% occur only once, and roughly 3.9% lies in the top ten. The sequenced sample was peripheral blood. The receptors come from a man between 65 and 85 years old with acute or convalescent COVID-19. CDR3s include the opening cysteine and the closing phenylalanine or tryptophan. Fields, in order: J gene, D gene, V gene, clone size, CDR3 protein, CDR3 DNA. The D gene is left open where the match is weak. Clone size is shown for a subset of rows, as once, few, many or a class of expanded clone.

>TRBJ2-7|TRBD2|TRBV19|once
CASSETSGGAYEQYF
TGTGCCAGTAGTGAGACTAGCGGGGGGGCCTACGAGCAGTACTTC
>TRBJ2-1|TRBD2|TRBV6-1|NA
CASTLAGGYNEQFF
TGTGCCAGCACTTTAGCGGGGGGGTACAATGAGCAGTTCTTC
>TRBJ2-3|TRBD2|TRBV27|NA
CASSSLAGRTDTQYF
TGTGCCAGCAGTTCCCTAGCGGGGAGGACAGATACGCAGTATTTT
>TRBJ2-1|TRBD2|TRBV9|NA
CASSPRTSGVSGSYNEQFF
TGTGCCAGCAGCCCTCGGACTAGCGGGGTGTCGGGCTCCTACAATGAGCAGTTCTTC
>TRBJ1-6|TRBD1|TRBV6-6|NA
CASSPPTGAALHF
TGTGCCAGCAGCCCCCCGACAGGGGCAGCCCTCCACTTT
>TRBJ1-5|NA|TRBV19|NA
CASSISSSQGYQPQHF
TGTGCCAGTAGTATTTCCTCATCCCAGGGGTATCAGCCCCAGCATTTT
>TRBJ1-5|NA|TRBV10-2|NA
CASSEGGNQPQHF
TGCGCCAGCAGTGAGGGGGGGAATCAGCCCCAGCATTTT
>TRBJ1-2|TRBD1|TRBV5-1|NA
CASTRSGTGGESYTF
TGCGCCAGTACGCGCTCCGGGACAGGTGGAGAAAGCTACACCTTC
>TRBJ2-3|TRBD2|TRBV7-2|once
CASSLVSGGIDTQYF
TGTGCCAGCAGCTTAGTTAGCGGGGGTATAGATACGCAGTATTTT
>TRBJ2-3|TRBD2|TRBV9|NA
CASSLGTSEYTDTQYF
TGTGCCAGCAGCCTCGGGACTAGCGAGTACACAGATACGCAGTATTTT
>TRBJ1-4|NA|TRBV7-2|NA
CASSLGWATNEKLFF
TGTGCCAGCAGCTTAGGGTGGGCTACTAATGAAAAACTGTTTTTT
>TRBJ2-2|NA|TRBV5-4|NA
CASSLFVGRGLGELFF
TGTGCCAGCAGCTTGTTCGTAGGGCGGGGGCTCGGGGAGCTGTTTTTT
>TRBJ2-1|NA|TRBV18|once
CASSPTRDSYNEQFF
TGTGCCAGCTCACCCACCAGGGACTCCTACAATGAGCAGTTCTTC
>TRBJ2-5|TRBD1|TRBV5-1|NA
CASSLTGQGQETQYF
TGCGCCAGCAGCTTGACCGGACAGGGACAAGAGACCCAGTACTTC
>TRBJ1-3|NA|TRBV4-2|once
CASSNYRANSGNTIYF
TGTGCCAGCAGCAACTACAGGGCCAACTCTGGAAACACCATATATTTT
>TRBJ2-5|TRBD2|TRBV20-1|few
CSASETSGVQETQYF
TGCAGTGCTAGTGAAACTAGCGGGGTTCAAGAGACCCAGTACTTC
>TRBJ1-1|NA|TRBV10-3|few
CAISEPPARQANTEAFF
TGTGCCATCAGTGAGCCTCCAGCCAGGCAGGCTAACACTGAAGCTTTCTTT
>TRBJ2-2|TRBD1|TRBV12-5|NA
CASGLDRGSNTGELFF
TGTGCTAGTGGTTTGGACAGGGGGTCGAACACCGGGGAGCTGTTTTTT
>TRBJ1-4|NA|TRBV5-1|NA
CASSPGHRNEKLFF
TGCGCCAGCAGCCCGGGACATCGTAATGAAAAACTGTTTTTT
>TRBJ2-7|TRBD2|TRBV7-9|NA
CASSLGLAGGYEQYF
TGTGCCAGCAGCTTAGGACTAGCGGGGGGCTACGAGCAGTACTTC
>TRBJ2-3|TRBD2|TRBV7-2|NA
CASSLTSGVESTQYF
TGTGCCAGCAGCCTCACTAGCGGGGTTGAGAGTACGCAGTATTTT
>TRBJ1-1|NA|TRBV6-5|NA
CASRLQGDANTEAFF
TGTGCCAGCAGACTCCAGGGTGACGCCAACACTGAAGCTTTCTTT
>TRBJ2-7|NA|TRBV3-1/TRBV3-2|once
CASSQDPSDSSYEQYF
TGTGCCAGCAGCCAAGACCCCTCAGATTCCTCCTACGAGCAGTACTTC
>TRBJ2-2|TRBD1|TRBV11-3|NA
CASSSRQGDTGELFF
TGTGCCAGCAGCTCCCGACAGGGGGACACCGGGGAGCTGTTTTTT
>TRBJ1-2|NA|TRBV29-1|NA
CSVASVNYGYTF
TGCAGCGTTGCTAGTGTGAACTATGGCTACACCTTC
>TRBJ2-2|TRBD1|TRBV11-2|NA
CASMSGTGGTGELFF
TGTGCCAGTATGTCCGGGACAGGGGGCACCGGGGAGCTGTTTTTT
>TRBJ2-7|NA|TRBV27|NA
CASSRQESYEQYF
TGTGCCAGCAGCCGACAGGAGTCCTACGAGCAGTACTTC
>TRBJ1-6|TRBD1|TRBV6-1|NA
CASSVTPGTAANSPLHF
TGTGCCAGCAGTGTTACCCCCGGGACAGCAGCTAATTCACCCCTCCACTTT
>TRBJ2-5|NA|TRBV5-4|NA
CASSALRGGGGETQYF
TGTGCCAGCAGCGCCCTGCGAGGGGGGGGCGGAGAGACCCAGTACTTC
>TRBJ2-1|NA|TRBV19|NA
CASSGGAGEQFF
TGTGCCAGTAGTGGAGGGGCGGGTGAGCAGTTCTTC
>TRBJ2-1|NA|TRBV11-3|NA
CASSTPSSYNEQFF
TGTGCCAGCAGCACCCCCAGCTCCTACAATGAGCAGTTCTTC
>TRBJ1-2|NA|TRBV7-9|NA
CASAGGNYGYTF
TGTGCCAGCGCCGGAGGAAACTATGGCTACACCTTC
>TRBJ2-4|NA|TRBV3-1/TRBV3-2|NA
CASSPTWSKNIQYF
TGTGCCAGCAGCCCCACATGGAGCAAAAACATTCAGTACTTC
>TRBJ2-7|TRBD1|TRBV4-1|NA
CASSLGQGGTYEQYF
TGCGCCAGCAGCCTGGGACAGGGAGGAACCTACGAGCAGTACTTC
>TRBJ1-6|TRBD1|TRBV2|NA
CASTAGGKDNSPLHF
TGTGCCAGCACTGCAGGGGGCAAGGATAATTCACCCCTCCACTTT